This T cell receptor (beta chain) stems from a study of shared clonotypes between healthy human individuals. Sorted-subset replicate PCR reactions were performed with about 210 ng DNA, corresponding to roughly 27,000 T cell genomes. The table came from immunoSEQ multiplex PCR; TCRdb's copy has only in-frame clones and leaves some out. Of 2 million to 3 million clones in the sample, 90% to 95% were seen once. Notes on this clone: Antigen specificity is unknown.

General study findings and limits: The authors expected sequencing depth to affect clonotype sharing among donors. Roughly 5% of naive CD4 clonotypes were shared across a few donors. Generally, naive subsets came out with larger estimated richness than memory subsets.

V gave up 3 bases and J gave up 5 bases; unmatched junction bases: 15. The CDR3 loop spans 18 amino acids. The V gene's germline CDR1 is LNHDA and CDR2 SQIVND (reference sequence). The rearrangement uses TRBV19 and TRBJ2-5, with TRBD1 matching over 10 bases. The material sequenced was naive CD4+ T cells sorted from blood. Stated subset: CD45RA+ positively selected. The source of this sequence is a young man in good health. The CDR3 bases are TGTGCCAGTAGTATGAGGACAGGGGGTTGGCAGCTCTCGGAGACCCAGTACTTC. It translates to CASSMRTGGWQLSETQYF.